Presented here are 2 T cell receptor beta chains from one specimen sequenced in a study of regulatory T cells in long-lasting Graves disease. Time point described: newly diagnosed GD, antithyroid drugs for less than 3 months. PBMCs provided the RNA from which the TCR library was made. Building the TCR beta libraries relied on iRepertoire HTBI primers, and CDR3 regions underwent Arm-PCR. TCRdb re-analysed the multiplex PCR reads in MiXCR, keeping a single row per CDR3 protein. Of around 420,000 distinct CDR3 sequences in the sample, about a sixth were seen once. Source: peripheral blood mononuclear cells (PBMCs), taken at new diagnosis, from a patient treated with antithyroid drugs. Receptors originate from a female donor with Graves disease.

Ten or more counts support this clonotype. The CDR3 sequence is CASSQDDRATYEQYF. CDR3 DNA: TGTGCCAGCAGCCAAGACGACAGGGCTACCTACGAGCAGTACTTC. V and J are TRBV3-1 and TRBJ2-7; 7 positions agree with TRBD1. This CDR3 has 15 residues. Germline values: CDR1 LGHDT, CDR2 YNNKEL (reference sequence). V gave up 0 bases and J gave up 2 bases; unmatched junction bases: 4.

This clonotype was seen at least ten times. The CDR3 DNA follows: TGTGCCAGCAGCTTCAAACGGGACGGGGAGCAGTACTTC. It yields the protein CASSFKRDGEQYF. V is TRBV11-2 and J is TRBJ2-7; the D call may be TRBD1 or TRBD2 (5 bases each). Per germline, CDR1 SGHAT and CDR2 FQNNGV. CDR3 size: 13 residues. The V and J ends lost 3 bases and 7 bases respectively, with 13 bases between them. Drawing the rest from reference TRBV11-2 and TRBJ2-7, the complete variable domain is EAGVAQSPRYKIIEKRQSVAFWCNPISGHATLYWYQQILGQGPKLLIQFQNNGVVDDSQLPKDRFSAERLKGVDSTLKIQPAKLEDSAVYLCASSFKRDGEQYFGPGTRLTVT.